This T cell receptor (beta chain) was obtained from a study of CD8+ T cells in alopecia areata (dated by TCRdb to the late 2010s). Regarding the research as a whole: Treated patients were enrolled in an open-label pilot trial of oral tofacitinib, 5 to 10 mg twice daily, for moderate-to-severe alopecia areata. Tofacitinib was administered for 6 to 18 months, and 6 months of follow-up off drug were then conducted to assess delayed response and recurrence. For the treated patients, the SALT score, which quantifies what percentage of scalp surface area is affected, served as the measure of disease severity. In both human patients and the C3H/HeJ mouse model, the study applied high-throughput TCRbeta sequencing to look at T cell clonal expansion in alopecia areata. Scalp tissue and sorted CD4+ and CD8+ peripheral blood T cells from patchy and totalis/universalis alopecia areata patients and from healthy controls were covered by human TCRbeta sequencing. Biopsies were taken from tofacitinib-treated patients at baseline and again at 4 and 24 weeks into treatment, and several of those patients also had a later scalp biopsy. Clonality in the scalp was compared among normal scalp (n=4), patchy alopecia areata scalp (n=8), and alopecia totalis/universalis scalp (n=8). RNA was obtained with the PAXgene miRNA kit for fixed scalp, the miRNeasy kit for PBMCs, and the RNeasy kit for mouse skin. immunoSEQ multiplex PCR using 35 Vbeta forward primers and 13 Jbeta reverse primers was used to amplify TCRbeta CDR3 regions. Beyond this particular receptor, the publication reports: The treated cohort was small, with a single nonresponder, so links between baseline CD8+ expansion and response need larger studies. TCR sequences shared between patients were less clear than in mice, possibly partly because of HLA diversity in the patient population. Unlike mouse skin, which is dominated by gammadelta T cells, normal human skin has resident alphabeta T cells that are also sequenced, and this complicates analysis of the scalp TCR repertoire. During tofacitinib treatment, many expanded lesional clones stuck around in both scalp and blood, and this persistence may partly explain why relapse happens after treatment is stopped. Higher clonality and more expanded CD8+ clones were observed in lesional scalp than in normal scalp, particularly in alopecia totalis/universalis, a finding suggestive of antigenic drive. Tofacitinib significantly lowered scalp clonality and the number of expanded CD8+ clones among the top 100 scalp clones.

With respect to this clone: No cognate antigen has been identified for it. The sample holds no much larger clone one base away, and base qualities are not on file.

The time point label for this specimen denotes: around 29 days on oral tofacitinib. This sample's treatment or condition label indicates: oral pan-JAK inhibitor, 5-10 mg twice daily. Lesional scalp punch biopsies and peripheral blood were collected from alopecia areata patients. PBMCs were separated by density centrifugation and stained for CD3, CD4 and CD8, after which CD4+ and CD8+ T cells were sorted on a FACSAria. Receptors were amplified or captured by the immunoSEQ multiplex PCR assay. To provide template for TCR sequencing, every sample had RNA extracted and reverse transcribed into cDNA. First-strand cDNA was synthesized using SuperScript III with a 2:1 mix of oligo-dT and random hexamers. A synthetic immune receptor repertoire was used to measure amplification bias, and any remaining bias was corrected computationally. On the authors' methods: Raw reads were preprocessed to remove errors, and CDR3 was defined according to IMGT conventions as the region from the conserved cysteine to phenylalanine. Clonality was computed by normalizing Shannon entropy by log2 of the number of productive unique TCRs and subtracting the result from 1. Whether scalp clones were CD4 or CD8 was inferred by matching scalp TCRbeta sequences against CD4 and CD8 repertoires sorted from blood. The table comes from immuneACCESS by way of TCRdb, which keeps in-frame sequences with V and J called. Part of the clones is missing from these tables; in studies checked, under half for an unresolved V gene and the rest for unknown reasons. The D gene and trimming were derived from the DNA, and the V and J assignments and clone size from that table. The sample profile shows fewer than 150,000 clones; 82% of them were found once. The ten top clones hold roughly 25% of the sample.

The sequenced sample was CD8+ T cells sorted from blood, obtained at week 4, from a patient treated with tofacitinib. This clonotype was obtained from a human donor with alopecia areata.

For the CDR3, the sequence is CASSGQTSNEQFF. At the DNA level, the sequence is TGTGCCAGCAGCGGTCAGACTAGTAATGAGCAGTTCTTC. This sequence uses TRBV7-9 and TRBJ2-1; a weak D assignment points to TRBD2 (6 bases agree). V is pared back by 5 bases and J by 7 bases, with 12 bases lying between the germline termini. The CDR3 runs 13 amino acids, cysteine and phenylalanine included. The CDR3 DNA has 39 bases and is translated from base 1. Based on the germline V gene (reference sequence), the CDR1 and CDR2 sequences are SEHNR and FQNEAQ.